The T cell receptor (beta chain) under discussion was sequenced for a study of blood T cell repertoires in COVID-19. Repertoires were generated with immunoSEQ multiplex PCR, while TCRdb's copy carries only in-frame clones and drops some. The sample shows around 100,000 clones, roughly 87% of them seen only once. The sequence was collected from a human donor in a cohort sampled during active COVID-19. Sample: peripheral blood.

The CDR3 loop reads CASSHDRGREQFF. For the CDR3, the DNA is TGTGCCAGCAGCCACGACAGGGGGCGTGAGCAGTTCTTC. The J gene is TRBJ2-1, the V gene TRBV5-4; the match to TRBD1 covers 10 bases. Germline V gives CDR1 SGHNT, CDR2 YYREEE (reference sequence). CDR3 length: 13 residues. V gave up 4 bases and J gave up 9 bases; unmatched junction bases: 4.